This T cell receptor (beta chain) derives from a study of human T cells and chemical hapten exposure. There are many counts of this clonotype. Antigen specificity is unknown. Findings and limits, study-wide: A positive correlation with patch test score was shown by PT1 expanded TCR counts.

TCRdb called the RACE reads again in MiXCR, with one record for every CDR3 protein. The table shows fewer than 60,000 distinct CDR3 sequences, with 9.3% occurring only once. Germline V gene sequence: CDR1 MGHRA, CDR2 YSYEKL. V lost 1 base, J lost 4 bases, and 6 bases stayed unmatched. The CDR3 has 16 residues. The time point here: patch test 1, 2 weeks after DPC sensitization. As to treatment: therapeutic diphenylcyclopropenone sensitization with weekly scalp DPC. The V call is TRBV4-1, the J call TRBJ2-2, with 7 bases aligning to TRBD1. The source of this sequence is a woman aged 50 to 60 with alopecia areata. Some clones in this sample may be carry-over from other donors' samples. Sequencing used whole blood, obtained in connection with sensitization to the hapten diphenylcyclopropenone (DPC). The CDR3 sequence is CASSQVLAGGTGELFF. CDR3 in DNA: TGCGCCAGCAGCCAAGTTCTAGCAGGGGGCACCGGGGAGCTGTTTTTT.